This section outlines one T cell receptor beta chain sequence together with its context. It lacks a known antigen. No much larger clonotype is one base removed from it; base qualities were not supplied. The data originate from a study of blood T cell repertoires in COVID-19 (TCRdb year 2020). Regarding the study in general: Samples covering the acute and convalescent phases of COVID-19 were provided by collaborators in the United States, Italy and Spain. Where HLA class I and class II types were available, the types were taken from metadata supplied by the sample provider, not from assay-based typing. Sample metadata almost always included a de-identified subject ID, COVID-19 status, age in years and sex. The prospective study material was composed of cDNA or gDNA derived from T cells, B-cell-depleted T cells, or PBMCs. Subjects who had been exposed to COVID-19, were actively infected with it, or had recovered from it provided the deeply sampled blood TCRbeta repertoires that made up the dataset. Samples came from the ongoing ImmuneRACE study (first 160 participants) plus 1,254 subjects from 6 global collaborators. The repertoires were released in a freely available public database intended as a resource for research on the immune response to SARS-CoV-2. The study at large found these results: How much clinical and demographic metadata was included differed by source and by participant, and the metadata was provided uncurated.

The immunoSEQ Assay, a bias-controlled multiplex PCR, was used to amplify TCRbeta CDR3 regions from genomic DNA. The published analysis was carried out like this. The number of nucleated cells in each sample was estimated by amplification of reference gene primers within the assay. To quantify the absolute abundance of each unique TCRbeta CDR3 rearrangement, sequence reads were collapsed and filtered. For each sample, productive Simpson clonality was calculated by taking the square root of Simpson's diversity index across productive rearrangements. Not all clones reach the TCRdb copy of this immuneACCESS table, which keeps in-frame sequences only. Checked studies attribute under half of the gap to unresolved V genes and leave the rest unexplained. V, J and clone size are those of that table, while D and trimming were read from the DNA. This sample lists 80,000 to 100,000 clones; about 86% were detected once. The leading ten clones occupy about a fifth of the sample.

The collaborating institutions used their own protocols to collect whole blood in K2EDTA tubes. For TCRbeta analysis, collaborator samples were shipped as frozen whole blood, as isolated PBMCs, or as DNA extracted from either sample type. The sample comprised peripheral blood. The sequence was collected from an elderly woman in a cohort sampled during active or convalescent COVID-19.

The CDR3 region: CASEQVGTEAFF. The base sequence is TGTGCCAGCGAACAGGTGGGGACTGAAGCTTTCTTT. The chain was built from TRBV6-6 and TRBJ1-1, with a tentative D gene TRBD1 over 5 matching bases. The germline V gene (reference sequence) provides CDR1 MNHNY and CDR2 SVGAGI. V loses 8 bases of germline sequence and J loses 5 bases, and the interval between the two ends is 12 bases. Including cysteine and phenylalanine, the CDR3 has 12 amino acids. Only the CDR3 region is kept as DNA, spanning 36 bases read in frame from base 1.